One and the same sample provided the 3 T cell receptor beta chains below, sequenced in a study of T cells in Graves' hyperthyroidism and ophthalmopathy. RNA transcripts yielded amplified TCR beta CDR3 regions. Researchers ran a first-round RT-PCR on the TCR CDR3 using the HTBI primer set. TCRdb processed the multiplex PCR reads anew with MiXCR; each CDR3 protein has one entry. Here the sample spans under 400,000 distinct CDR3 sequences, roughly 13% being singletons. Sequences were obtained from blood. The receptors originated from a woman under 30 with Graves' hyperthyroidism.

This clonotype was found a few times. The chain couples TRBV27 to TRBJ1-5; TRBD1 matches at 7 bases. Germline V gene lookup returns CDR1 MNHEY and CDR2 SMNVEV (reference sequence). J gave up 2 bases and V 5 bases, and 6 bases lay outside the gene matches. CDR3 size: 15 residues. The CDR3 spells CASSPGGLGNQPQHF. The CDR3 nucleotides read TGTGCCAGCAGTCCAGGGGGGTTGGGCAATCAGCCCCAGCATTTT.

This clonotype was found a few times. The chain's CDR3 is CAISGPQGAGQPQHF. The DNA for the CDR3 is TGTGCCATCAGTGGACCACAGGGGGCGGGTCAGCCCCAGCATTTT. The rearrangement links TRBV10-3 to TRBJ1-5; 9 bases map to TRBD1. The CDR3 sequence is 15 residues long. The V segment lost 4 bases and the J segment 6 bases; nucleotides outside the gene matches: 7. The germline CDR1 and CDR2 sequences are ENHRY and SYGVKD.

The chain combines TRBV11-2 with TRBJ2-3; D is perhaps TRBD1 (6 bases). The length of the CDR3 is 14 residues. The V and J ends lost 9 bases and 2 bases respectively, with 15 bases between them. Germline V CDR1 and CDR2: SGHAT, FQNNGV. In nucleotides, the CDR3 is TGTGCCAGTAGCCCAGGGGCTCACACAGATACGCAGTATTTT. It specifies CASSPGAHTDTQYF.